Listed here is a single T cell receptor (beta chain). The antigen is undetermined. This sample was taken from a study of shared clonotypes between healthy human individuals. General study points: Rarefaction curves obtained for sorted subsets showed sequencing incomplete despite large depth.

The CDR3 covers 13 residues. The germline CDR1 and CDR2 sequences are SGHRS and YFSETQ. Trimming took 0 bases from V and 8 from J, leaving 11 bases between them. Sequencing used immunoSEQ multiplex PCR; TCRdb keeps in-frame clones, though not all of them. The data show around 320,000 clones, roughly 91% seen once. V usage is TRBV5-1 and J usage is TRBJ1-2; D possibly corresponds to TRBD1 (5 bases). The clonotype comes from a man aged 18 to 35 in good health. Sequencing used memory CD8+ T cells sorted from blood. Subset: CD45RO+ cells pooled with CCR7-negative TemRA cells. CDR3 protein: CASSLAIREGYTF. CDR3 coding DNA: TGCGCCAGCAGCTTGGCTATCAGGGAGGGCTACACCTTC.